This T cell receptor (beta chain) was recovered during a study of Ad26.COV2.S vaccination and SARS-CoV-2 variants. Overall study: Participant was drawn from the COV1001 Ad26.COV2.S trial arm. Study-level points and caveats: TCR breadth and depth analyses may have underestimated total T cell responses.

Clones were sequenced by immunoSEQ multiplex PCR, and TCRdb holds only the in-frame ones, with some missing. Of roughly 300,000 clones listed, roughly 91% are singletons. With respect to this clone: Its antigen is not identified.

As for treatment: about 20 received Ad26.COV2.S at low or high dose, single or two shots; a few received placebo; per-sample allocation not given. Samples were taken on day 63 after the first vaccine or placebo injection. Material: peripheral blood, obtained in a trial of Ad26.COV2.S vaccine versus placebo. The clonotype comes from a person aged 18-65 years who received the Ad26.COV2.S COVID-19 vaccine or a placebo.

The CDR3 protein is CASSPVGGATNTEAFF. Here the CDR3 DNA reads TGTGCCAGCAGCCCAGTGGGGGGTGCAACGAACACTGAAGCTTTCTTT. The chain has TRBV7-2 and TRBJ1-1, with D possibly matching TRBD1 (5 bases). Trimming pared 5 bases from V and 1 base from J, leaving 17 bases between. CDR1 and CDR2 (germline): SGHTA, FQGNSA. CDR3 length: 16 residues.